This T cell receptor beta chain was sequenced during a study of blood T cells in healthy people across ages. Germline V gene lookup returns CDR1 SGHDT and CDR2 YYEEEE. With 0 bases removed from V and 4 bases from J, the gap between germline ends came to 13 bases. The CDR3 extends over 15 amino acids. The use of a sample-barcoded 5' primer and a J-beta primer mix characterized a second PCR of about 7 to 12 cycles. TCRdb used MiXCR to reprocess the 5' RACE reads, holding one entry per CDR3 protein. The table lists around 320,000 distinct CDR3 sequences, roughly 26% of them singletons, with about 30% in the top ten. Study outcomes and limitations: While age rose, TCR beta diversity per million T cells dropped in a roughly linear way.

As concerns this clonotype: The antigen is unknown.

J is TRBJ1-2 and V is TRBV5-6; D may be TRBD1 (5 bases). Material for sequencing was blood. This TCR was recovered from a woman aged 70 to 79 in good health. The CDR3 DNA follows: TGTGCCAGCAGCTTGGGGGCTCGGGGCGGCTATGGCTACACCTTC. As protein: CASSLGARGGYGYTF.